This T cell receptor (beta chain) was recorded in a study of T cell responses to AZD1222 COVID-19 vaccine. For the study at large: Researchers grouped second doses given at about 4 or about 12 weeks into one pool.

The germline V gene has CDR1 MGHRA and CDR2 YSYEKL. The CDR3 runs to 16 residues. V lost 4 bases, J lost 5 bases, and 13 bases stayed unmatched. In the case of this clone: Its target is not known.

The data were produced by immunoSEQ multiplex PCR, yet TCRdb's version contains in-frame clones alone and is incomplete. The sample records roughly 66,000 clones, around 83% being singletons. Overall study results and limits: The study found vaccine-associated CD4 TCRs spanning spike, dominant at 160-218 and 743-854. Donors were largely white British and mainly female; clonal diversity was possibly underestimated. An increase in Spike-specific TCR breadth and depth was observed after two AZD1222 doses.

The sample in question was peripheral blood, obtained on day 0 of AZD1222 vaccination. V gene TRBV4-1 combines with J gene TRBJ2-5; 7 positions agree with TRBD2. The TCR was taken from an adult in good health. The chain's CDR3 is CASSRSSGSRGETQYF. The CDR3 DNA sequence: TGCGCCAGCAGCCGAAGCTCCGGGTCGCGGGGGGAGACCCAGTACTTC.